This section outlines one T cell receptor beta chain sequence together with its context. As yet, its antigen is unknown. Germline CDR1 reads MNHEY; CDR2 reads SMNVEV (reference sequence). This CDR3 region has 13 residues. V was shortened by 6 bases and J by 7 bases, with 12 bases between the two germline ends. This sample stems from a study of T cell responses to AZD1222 COVID-19 vaccine. The method was immunoSEQ multiplex PCR; TCRdb's version includes in-frame clones alone and lacks a portion of them. The profile shows some 110,000 clones, 88% of them singletons. The study, taken as a whole, reports: Only 5 or 6 AZD1222 recipients were seropositive at baseline. Donor demographics were predominantly white British with a female majority; clonal diversity may be underestimated. The peak T cell response came first, and repertoires were sampled only after it. Receipt of two AZD1222 doses was followed by a rise in Spike-specific TCR breadth and depth.

This sequence originates from an adult in good health. The starting material was peripheral blood, obtained on day 0 of AZD1222 vaccination. The gene calls are TRBV27 and TRBJ2-2, with TRBD1 as a possible D gene (5 bases). DNA for the CDR3: TGTGCCAGCAGATCGACAGCCCTCGGGGAGCTGTTTTTT. Its translation is CASRSTALGELFF.